This T cell receptor (beta chain) was identified in a study of blood T cell repertoires in COVID-19 (dated by TCRdb to the early 2020s). Background on the whole study: Collaborator samples came from the United States, Italy and Spain and covered acute and convalescent phases of COVID-19. Where available, HLA class I and class II types were obtained from metadata supplied by the sample provider rather than from assay-based typing. Samples were obtained from the ongoing ImmuneRACE study (first 160 participants) and from about 1,300 subjects provided by 6 global collaborators. Sample metadata almost always included a de-identified subject ID, COVID-19 status, age in years and sex. The repertoires were made available in a free public database intended to serve as a resource for research on the immune response to SARS-CoV-2. Subjects who had been exposed to COVID-19, were actively infected with it, or had recovered from it provided the deeply sampled blood TCRbeta repertoires that made up the dataset. The prospective study material was composed of cDNA or gDNA derived from T cells, B-cell-depleted T cells, or PBMCs.

A word on this clone: What this receptor recognizes is not known. It has no much larger one-base neighbor in the sample; base qualities were not kept.

The immunoSEQ Assay, a bias-controlled multiplex PCR, was used to amplify TCRbeta CDR3 regions from genomic DNA. As for the authors' bioinformatics: The number of nucleated cells in each sample was estimated by amplification of reference gene primers within the assay. Sequence reads were collapsed and filtered to measure the absolute abundance of every unique TCRbeta CDR3 rearrangement. For each sample, productive Simpson clonality was calculated as the square root of Simpson's diversity index over productive rearrangements. This immuneACCESS table, as held by TCRdb, lists in-frame sequences with V and J called but not all clones. Of the missing ones, under half trace to an unresolved V gene in checked studies; the others have no known cause. Clone size and the V and J calls come from that table; the DNA yielded D and trimming. The sample has 160,000 or so clones on record, 80% to 85% of them singletons. The ten largest clones add up to nearly 8% of the sample.

Paper-wide results and their limitations: Clinical and demographic metadata were provided uncurated, with the amount varying by source and participant.

Enrolling through a virtual design, the prospective study's participants ranged in age from roughly 18 to 100 years and lived across 20 to 30 United States geographic areas. To assign participants to cohorts, the prospective study relied on clinical history that participants themselves reported in a screening survey and a study questionnaire. Recovered participants in ImmuneRACE Cohort 3 were defined by two consecutive negative NP/OP PCR tests, clearance by a healthcare professional, or resolution of symptoms. Each participant in the prospective study had whole blood, serum and a nasopharyngeal or oropharyngeal swab collected by mobile phlebotomists. Prospective study participants could optionally give additional blood draws and questionnaires over an approximately two-month period. Before DNA extraction, prospective study blood samples were shipped either frozen or at room temperature. From the cysteine through the phenylalanine, the CDR3 covers 14 amino acids. Here the CDR3 DNA is all that survives: 42 bases in frame from base 1. Trimming accounts for 5 bases at V and 5 bases at J, while the number of junction bases matched to no gene is 8. Taken from the germline V gene (reference sequence), the CDR1 and CDR2 loops are SEHNR and FQNEAQ.

The specimen was PBMCs or T cells enriched from blood (not recorded which). The origin of this receptor is a woman aged 45-59 years who had recovered from COVID-19. The V gene is TRBV7-9 and the J gene is TRBJ1-1; 7 central nucleotides agree with TRBD1. The encoded CDR3 is CASSTWTGNTEAFF. The DNA sequence is TGTGCCAGCAGCACCTGGACAGGTAATACTGAAGCTTTCTTT.